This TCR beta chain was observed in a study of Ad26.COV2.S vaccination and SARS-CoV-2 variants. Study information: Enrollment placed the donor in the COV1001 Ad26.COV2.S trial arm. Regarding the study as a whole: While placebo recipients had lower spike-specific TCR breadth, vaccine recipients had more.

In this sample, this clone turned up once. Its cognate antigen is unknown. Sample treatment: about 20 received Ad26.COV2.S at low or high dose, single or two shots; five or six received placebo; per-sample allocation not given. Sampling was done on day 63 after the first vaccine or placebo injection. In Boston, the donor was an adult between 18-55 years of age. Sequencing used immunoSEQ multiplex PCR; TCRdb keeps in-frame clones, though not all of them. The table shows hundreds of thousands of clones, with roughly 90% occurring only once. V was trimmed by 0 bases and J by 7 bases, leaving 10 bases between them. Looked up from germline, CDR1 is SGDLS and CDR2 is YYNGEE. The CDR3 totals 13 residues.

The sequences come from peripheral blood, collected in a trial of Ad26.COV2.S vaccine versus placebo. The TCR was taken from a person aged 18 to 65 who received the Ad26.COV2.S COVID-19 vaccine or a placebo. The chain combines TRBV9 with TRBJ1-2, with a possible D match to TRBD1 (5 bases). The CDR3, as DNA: TGTGCCAGCAGCGTAGTACAAGGGGTTGGCTACACCTTC. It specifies CASSVVQGVGYTF.